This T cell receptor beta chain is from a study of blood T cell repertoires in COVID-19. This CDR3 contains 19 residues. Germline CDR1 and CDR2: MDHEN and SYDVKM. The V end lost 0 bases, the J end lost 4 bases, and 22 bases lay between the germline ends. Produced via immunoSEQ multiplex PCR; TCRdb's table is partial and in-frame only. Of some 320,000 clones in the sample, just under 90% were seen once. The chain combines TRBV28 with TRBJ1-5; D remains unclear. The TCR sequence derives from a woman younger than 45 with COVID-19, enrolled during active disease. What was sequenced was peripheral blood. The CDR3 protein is CASSLWPRGSHFHNQPQHF. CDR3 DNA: TGTGCCAGCAGTTTATGGCCTAGAGGCAGCCACTTTCATAATCAGCCCCAGCATTTT.